This entry concerns a single TCR beta chain. This receptor's antigen is unknown. Looking up the germline V gene yields CDR1 SGDLS and CDR2 YYNGEE. The CDR3 holds 19 amino acids from the cysteine to the phenylalanine. The DNA shown is the 57-base CDR3, in frame from base 1. Unmatched junction bases come to 18, with V trimmed by 0 bases and J by 10 bases. Library preparation used the immunoSEQ multiplex PCR assay. For the multiplex PCR, a mixture combining 60 forward primers for TCR Vbeta segments and 13 reverse primers for TCR Jbeta segments was used. Amplification of the CDR3 region of rearranged TCR beta genes was performed with a multiplex PCR assay on genomic DNA. On the Illumina HiSeq System, the amplified TCR beta libraries were sequenced as 87-base-pair reads. In the source study's methods: A later analysis tallied 80 million to 95 million unique TCR beta chains across the 666 repertoires, and approximately 12 million of those chains were shared by two or more donors. A nearest-neighbor algorithm error-corrected the raw reads and collapsed the reads into unique sequences, merging closely related sequences to remove PCR and sequencing errors. CDR3 sequences were aligned to IMGT reference sequences to assign V, D and J gene segments. For a sequence to be retained, a match of at least six nucleotides to both a V gene segment and a J gene segment was required. Rearrangements were classified as productive when the CDR3 lacked stop codons and remained in frame with V and J, and all other rearrangements were classified as non-productive. CDR3 was defined according to IMGT convention as the region running from the second conserved V-encoded cysteine to the conserved J-encoded phenylalanine. In an earlier analysis of around 540 of the donors, sequences lacking an unambiguous match to a single V gene segment were excluded. In an earlier analysis of 587 of the donors, V segments were called functional above 56.7% productive rearrangements and were called segregating when the between-donor standard deviation exceeded 5%. A statistical classification framework was built to diagnose cytomegalovirus status from the catalog of TCR beta chain sequences. In a later analysis, V and J genes were assigned by comparing TCR nucleotide sequences against IMGT/GENE-DB human TR gene sequences. In a later analysis, CDR3 sequences and most-parsimonious VDJ recombination scenarios were assigned using the TCRdist pipeline. In a later analysis, every TCR beta chain was defined by the combination of its CDR3 amino acid sequence and its V-gene family, and reads without a unique V-gene family were dropped. To address suspected cross-contamination and a sequencing artifact, a later analysis removed a few hundred highly shared, low-generation-probability nucleotide sequences. A later analysis calculated a clonal expansion index for each public chain from normalized within-repertoire ranks of inferred template counts. In a later analysis, generation probabilities were computed using a VDJ recombination model fitted to out-of-frame rearrangements, and the results were checked against IGoR. A later analysis scored TCR-TCR, TCR-HLA and TCR-CMV co-occurrence with hypergeometric tests, applying a repertoire-size bias correction to TCR pairs. In a later analysis, false discovery rates were estimated by permuting HLA or CMV assignments 20 times. In a later analysis, co-occurring TCRs were grouped using DBSCAN, and TCRdist sequence similarity was added for clustering within HLA-allele-positive subsets. For co-occurrence clustering, repertoires with fewer than 30,000 or more than 120,000 public chains were excluded, along with roughly five repertoires with anomalous nucleotide sharing. TCRdb limited this immuneACCESS table to in-frame rearrangements with V and J called. A share of clones is missing; checked studies link under half to unresolved V genes, and the rest is unexplained. The DNA was the basis for D and trimming; V, J and clone size are from that table. The sample table gives 200,000 to 250,000 clones. The ten largest clones capture over 0.95% of the sample.

The cohort was made up of approximately 670 healthy bone marrow donors. At the time of sampling, every cohort member was nominally healthy, though immune exposures that went unrecorded were likely present. The donor was CMV seropositive and was included in the group of about 290 seropositive cohort members. Every donor gave a peripheral blood sample, and the peripheral blood mononuclear cells from that sample were used for TCR beta sequencing. The Qiagen DNeasy Blood Extraction Kit was used to extract genomic DNA from the blood cell samples. The data belong to a study of cytomegalovirus exposure and HLA in healthy donors (dated by TCRdb to 2016 to 2017). Regarding the research as a whole: An earlier analysis of 550 to 700 of the donors reported 250 to 350 Gb of sequence data and around 120 million unique TCR beta sequences from 150 million to 200 million T cells. An earlier analysis of 587 of the donors applied high-throughput TCR beta sequencing to assess whether each TCR beta V gene segment acted as functional or pseudogenic. The study aimed to test whether signatures of past pathogen exposure could be identified by cataloging public T cell receptors. Alongside the repertoire data, information on donor age, sex, ethnicity and CMV serostatus was compiled. A later genetic analysis used genome-wide SNP genotypes for 398 of the 666 donors, treating that subset as a discovery cohort. Among some 400 genotyped donors of the cohort, an average of roughly 240,000 unique TCR beta nucleotide sequences were sequenced per donor, roughly a sixth of them non-productive. Rather than using new phenotypic data, the later analysis identified candidate immune exposures from TCR beta sequences and from how often those sequences occurred across donors. HLA typing covered class I and class II loci at four-digit resolution. Roughly 300 gigabases of sequencing data and 70 million to 100 million unique TCR sequences were included in an early release covering roughly 600 HLA-typed donors. High-throughput TCR immunosequencing, statistical association of individual TCRs with disease status, and machine learning were combined to predict cytomegalovirus infection status. In addition to the first cohort of approximately 670 subjects, a separate validation cohort of around 110 different subjects was used. The study used immunosequencing to profile the T cell repertoires of 666 subjects and linked those repertoires to cytomegalovirus serostatus. The number of donors typed differed by locus, with about 629-640 for A, B, C, DRB1 and DQB1, approximately 500 for DQA1, nearly 610 for DPA1, and 400 to 490 for DPB1. All discovery cohort repertoires had been generated on a single sequencing platform. Because of strong linkage in the cohort, five DR-DQ haplotypes were treated as single units for association and clustering. Among the roughly 430 genotyped donors, more than 70% belonged to the genetic ancestry cluster associated with self-reported Caucasian donors. A later analysis re-examined previously published TCR beta repertoires from more than 550 donors and added high-resolution HLA genotyping to investigate patterns of TCR occurrence.

Study-wide conclusions, independent of this receptor: Because HLA typing was unavailable for some donors at each locus, only the typed subset was used in association tests. According to the authors, the approach could potentially be generalized to other disease states and immunological phenotypes. A few of the identified cytomegalovirus-associated TCR beta chains were confirmed in vitro to be specific for cytomegalovirus antigens. Linkage disequilibrium might explain the correlated functional status among segregating V segments, but an unknown experimental factor could not be excluded. A later analysis found that HLA-associated TCR beta chains were more clonally expanded and had lower generation probabilities than equally common non-associated chains. In a later analysis, most CMV-associated TCR beta chains were found to appear HLA-restricted, with HLA associations seemingly driven largely by CMV exposure. In both the original and validation cohorts, the classifier was reported to diagnose cytomegalovirus status with high specificity and sensitivity. Because counts were too low, approximately 15 rarely observed V segments, including chromosome 9 orphons, were excluded from the earlier analysis of 587 of the donors. When HLA alleles, especially DR and DQ, strongly co-occurred, attributing TCR associations to individual alleles was difficult. A further reported finding was that TCR beta sequences accurately predicted the HLA-A and HLA-B alleles for most subjects in the first cohort. V-gene and J-gene trimming of TCR beta chains was associated with a missense DCLRE1C variant in a later genetic analysis, and the association was replicated in an independent cohort. In a later analysis, TCR association rates were found to vary across HLA loci, with the most associated TCRs seen for DRB1 alleles and the fewest for HLA-C alleles. While some public TCRs were present in many individuals, most TCR sequences turned up only very rarely across donors. Only TCR beta chains were sequenced in this cohort, and the absence of alpha or paired-chain data limited detectable features. Specific HLA alleles were associated with 16,951 TCR beta sequences at a false discovery rate of 0.05 in a later analysis. The presence/absence analyses assumed that sequencing depth was roughly uniform across donors, and that assumption may not be true. In a later genetic analysis, fewer N-insertions in productive TCRs were reported among donors in an Asian-associated ancestry cluster than the roughly 640-donor mean. Some IMGT-functional V segments, including TRBV6-2 and TRBV6-3, could not be told apart with the 87-base-pair reads, so those segments were excluded. A later analysis reported that several top co-occurrence clusters appeared linked to parvovirus B19, influenza, CMV and Epstein-Barr virus. The study gave a list of some 150 TCR beta chains associated with cytomegalovirus. A cluster of highly shared sequence variants was judged likely to be a technical artifact of the sequencing pipeline. An earlier analysis of 587 of the donors showed that most TCR beta V segments appeared in productive rearrangements either about 90% or about 30% of the time, which broadly matched IMGT annotations. The only immune exposure information available for the cohort was CMV serostatus.

The TCR comes from a girl aged 2 to 10 in good health and CMV-seropositive. The chain uses TRBV9 and TRBJ2-2, with TRBD1 matching 10 junction bases. The sample was PBMCs. The CDR3 sequence is CASSVAGTGTGALLVELFF. The DNA is as follows: TGTGCCAGCAGCGTAGCGGGCACCGGGACAGGGGCCCTTTTAGTGGAGCTGTTTTTT.